Listed below are T cell receptor beta chains from one sample, sequenced in a study of OX40 agonist ivuxolimab in advanced cancers. Clones were read by immunoSEQ multiplex PCR, and TCRdb kept only the in-frame ones, dropping some. The sample lists some 30,000 clones; 74% were seen once. This sample comprised CD4+ or CD8+ T cells sorted from blood, obtained in a trial of the OX40 agonist ivuxolimab. The origin of the receptors is an adult with an advanced solid tumor such as melanoma, head and neck, liver or kidney cancer. Both conserved end residues are part of each CDR3. A clone size is listed for some rows: how often the clone was seen (once, few, many), or a class if it is expanded.

>TRBV6-6|few|TRBJ2-1
CASLPGRVNEQFF
>TRBV7-2|.|TRBJ1-1
CASSLDHADTEAFF
>TRBV5-4|once|TRBJ1-2
CASSLARDVYGYTF
>TRBV5-1|.|TRBJ2-3
CASSGGQFTDTQYF
>TRBV4-1|.|TRBJ1-1
CVSSQSGQSEAFF
>TRBV5-5|few|TRBJ2-3
CASSLTGSLPDTQYF
>TRBV5-6|.|TRBJ2-2
CASSSGTGGSWNTGELFF
>TRBV5-1|.|TRBJ2-7
CASRGWDKQYEQYF
>TRBV5-4|.|TRBJ1-3
CASSQKGNTIYF
>TRBV27|.|TRBJ1-1
CASSFGLTGKAFF
>TRBV5-1|.|TRBJ2-3
CASSPTGTDTQYF
>TRBV18|once|TRBJ2-5
CASSPGDIYPQYF
>TRBV10-3|.|TRBJ2-1
CAISVSGGILESEQFF
>TRBV7-3|.|TRBJ1-2
CASSLNGQGRGFYGYTF
>TRBV6-5|.|TRBJ1-1
CASSSLGGRNTEAFF
>TRBV5-8|.|TRBJ1-1
CASSLKVRATEAFF
>TRBV11-2|medium-sized|TRBJ1-6
CASSSNRGAYSSPLHF
>TRBV7-3|few|TRBJ1-2
CASSQGSGVAGYTF
>TRBV7-3|few|TRBJ2-6
CASSSTTASGANVLTF
>TRBV5-6|few|TRBJ2-2
CASSQDRVDTGELFF
>TRBV18|.|TRBJ2-7
CASSLSSGTGGSEQYF
>TRBV5-1|.|TRBJ1-2
CASSLEFTGIGYGYTF
>TRBV7-3|.|TRBJ1-1
CASSLRPGRLNTEAFF
>TRBV5-1|.|TRBJ2-3
CASSLFSGGLSTDTQYF
>TRBV6-5|medium-sized|TRBJ1-3
CASGGDQNSGNTIYF
>TRBV9|.|TRBJ2-1
CASNVSGYYNEQFF
>TRBV6-1|.|TRBJ2-1
CASSTVSSYNEQFF
>TRBV6-1|.|TRBJ2-1
CASSVRDNSYNEQFF
>TRBV30|.|TRBJ2-7
CAWSGPGRGREQYF
>TRBV4-2|.|TRBJ2-3
CASSQDLSGTRDTQYF
>TRBV2|.|TRBJ2-7
CASRQVTYEQYF
>TRBV5-1|.|TRBJ2-1
CASRSRDARDEQFF
>TRBV5-5|.|TRBJ2-7
CASSWGQGSGEQYF
>TRBV7-9|.|TRBJ1-1
CASSQQADTEAFF
>TRBV7-9|.|TRBJ2-5
CASSSTETQYF
>TRBV5-8|.|TRBJ1-2
CASSLGRSGDSLYGYTF
>TRBV18|.|TRBJ2-3
CASSPGLARADTQYF
>TRBV6-5|.|TRBJ2-2
CASSYVPRGIGELFF
>TRBV9|.|TRBJ2-3
CASSVMGQGSDTQYF
>TRBV6-6|.|TRBJ1-1
CASSRGTGLSEAFF
>TRBV9|.|TRBJ1-2
CASSAPGQNYGYTF
>TRBV6-5|.|TRBJ1-3
CASSTRDRVGNTIYF
>TRBV7-2|.|TRBJ2-3
CASNPGTDTQYF
>TRBV5-1|.|TRBJ1-1
CASRMWGMDTEAFF
>TRBV7-2|few|TRBJ2-4
CASSLAHGGGGKNIQYF
>TRBV19|once|TRBJ2-5
CASRHRGQETQYF
>TRBV5-1|.|TRBJ1-4
CASSFGQGNEKLFF
>TRBV7-6|.|TRBJ2-5
CASSLEGTQETQYF